The source of this T cell receptor (beta chain) is a study of blood T cells in healthy people across ages. The study's findings and limits: Age showed a roughly linear inverse relationship with TCR beta diversity per million T cells.

With a J-beta primer mix and a sample-barcoded 5' primer, a second PCR ran about 7 to 11 cycles. The template-switch adaptor was a 5' adaptor with 12 random nucleotides. It tagged each cDNA molecule. A single record per CDR3 protein comes from TCRdb applying MiXCR to the 5' RACE reads. The sample carries nearly 800,000 distinct CDR3 sequences, 56% recorded once. With respect to this clonotype: Its antigen is still unknown.

The CDR3 is 16 residues long. The germline gives CDR1 SGHTA, CDR2 FQGNSA. V dropped 5 bases and J dropped 5; count of bases not matched to a gene: 10. This rearrangement joins TRBV7-2 to TRBJ2-3, with 10 bases lining up with TRBD2. This TCR was recovered from a man aged 35 to 55 in good health. Sequencing was carried out using blood. This CDR3 is CASSGTGTSVVDTQYF. Written as DNA, the CDR3 is TGTGCCAGCAGCGGTACCGGGACTAGCGTAGTAGATACGCAGTATTTT.